This T cell receptor (beta chain) was obtained from a study of blood T cell repertoires in COVID-19. About the study: Material from acute and convalescent COVID-19 was sourced from the United States, Italy and Spain. PBMCs, B-cell-depleted T cells, or T cells provided the cDNA or gDNA that made up the material.

Per the original data handling: Estimated nucleated cell counts came from reference gene primer amplification. The method was immunoSEQ multiplex PCR; TCRdb's version includes in-frame clones alone and lacks a portion of them. The V and J calls and clone size were taken over from that table, and D and trimming were inferred from the DNA. The top ten hold 1.9% of the sample, which has over 250,000 clones, about nine tenths seen once. In terms of age and location, participants ranged from about 18 to 95 years and lived in about two dozen US areas. This CDR3 comprises 13 residues. V dropped 7 bases and J dropped 3 bases, with 12 bases sitting between them. Germline CDR1 and CDR2: ENHRY and SYGVKD.

The rearrangement joins TRBV10-3 to TRBJ1-1; weak D call: TRBD1 (5 bases). Material for sequencing was PBMCs or T cells enriched from blood (not recorded which). This sequence was found in a woman aged 55 to 70 who had recovered from COVID-19. CDR3 residues: CAITPREDTEAFF. The DNA for the CDR3 is TGTGCCATCACCCCCAGGGAGGACACTGAAGCTTTCTTT.